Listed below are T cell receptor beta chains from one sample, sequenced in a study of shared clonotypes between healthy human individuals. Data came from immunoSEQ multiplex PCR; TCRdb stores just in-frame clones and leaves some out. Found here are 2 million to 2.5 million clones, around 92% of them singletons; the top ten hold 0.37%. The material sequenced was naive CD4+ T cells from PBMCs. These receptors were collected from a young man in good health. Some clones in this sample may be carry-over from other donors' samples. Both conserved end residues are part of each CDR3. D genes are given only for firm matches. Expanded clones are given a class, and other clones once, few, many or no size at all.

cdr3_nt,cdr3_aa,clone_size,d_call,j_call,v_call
TGTGCCAGCGCAGCCGGGACAGAACTCGAGCAGTACTTC,CASAAGTELEQYF,-,TRBD1,TRBJ2-7,TRBV2
TGTGCCATCGGGGTGGGACCAACTAATGAAAAACTGTTTTTT,CAIGVGPTNEKLFF,-,-,TRBJ1-4,TRBV2
TGTGCCAGCCGTAAAGCACCCGGCAGGCGGGGAGAGACCCAGTACTTC,CASRKAPGRRGETQYF,-,-,TRBJ2-5,TRBV18
TGTGCCAGCAGTGACCCCCCTAGCGGGGGCACAGATACGCAGTATTTT,CASSDPPSGGTDTQYF,-,TRBD2,TRBJ2-3,TRBV2
TGTGCCAGCAGCCCAAGGGGCACCGGGGAGCTGTTTTTT,CASSPRGTGELFF,-,-,TRBJ2-2,TRBV7-3
TGTGCCATCGGGTCAGGGAACGGTCGTGGCTACACCTTC,CAIGSGNGRGYTF,-,-,TRBJ1-2,TRBV10-3
TGTGCCTGGAGTAGGTGGGGGTCTGGGACTAGCAACGAGCAGTACTTC,CAWSRWGSGTSNEQYF,-,TRBD2,TRBJ2-7,TRBV30
TGTGCCAGCAGTTACTCTAGGAGGGACACCATATATTTT,CASSYSRRDTIYF,-,-,TRBJ1-3,TRBV6-5
TGTGCCAGCAGTGTCGAGACCCAGTACTTC,CASSVETQYF,few,-,TRBJ2-5,TRBV2
TGTGCCAGCAGTCAGACTAGCGGGGCTACCGGGGAGCTGTTTTTT,CASSQTSGATGELFF,-,TRBD2,TRBJ2-2,TRBV6-5
TGTGCCAGCTCATCGTTCTGGGAGACCCAGTACTTC,CASSSFWETQYF,-,-,TRBJ2-5,TRBV18
TGTGCCAGCAGCTCTAACTTTTCGCCCCAGCATTTT,CASSSNFSPQHF,-,-,TRBJ1-5,TRBV7-9
TGCGCCAGCAGCTTGATGGGACAGTCAACTAATGAAAAACTGTTTTTT,CASSLMGQSTNEKLFF,once,TRBD1,TRBJ1-4,TRBV5-1
TGCGCCAGCAGCTTGGCCAAGGGTAGCTCCGGGGTGGGGGGCCTGAACACTGAAGCTTTCTTT,CASSLAKGSSGVGGLNTEAFF,-,-,TRBJ1-1,TRBV5-1
TGTGCCAGCAGCGGGAGGACAGGGGCGACAACTAATGAAAAACTGTTTTTT,CASSGRTGATTNEKLFF,-,TRBD1,TRBJ1-4,TRBV7-8
TGCGCCAGCAGCCAGGGAATCGGTATCGGGGGAGAGGCCAAAAACATTCAGTACTTC,CASSQGIGIGGEAKNIQYF,-,-,TRBJ2-4,TRBV4-3
TGCGCCAGCAGCGCCCGGACTAGCGGGAGGGGCACAGATACGCAGTATTTT,CASSARTSGRGTDTQYF,-,TRBD2,TRBJ2-3,TRBV5-1
TGTGCCAGCAGTTTCGACAGTTTTTTGTCCTACAATGAGCAGTTCTTC,CASSFDSFLSYNEQFF,-,-,TRBJ2-1,TRBV5-6
TGTGCCAGCAGCCTTAGGGGGGTGTTTAAGGGCTACACCTTC,CASSLRGVFKGYTF,-,-,TRBJ1-2,TRBV6-5
TGTGCCAGCAGTGCGATCGGTGGCTACACCTTC,CASSAIGGYTF,few,-,TRBJ1-2,TRBV2
TGTGCCAGCAGCATGAGGGCCCAGACCTTTAATGAAAAACTGTTTTTT,CASSMRAQTFNEKLFF,-,-,TRBJ1-4,TRBV27
TGCGCCAGCAGCCAACCACGGGGCTATGGCTACACCTTC,CASSQPRGYGYTF,-,-,TRBJ1-2,TRBV4-1
TGTGCCAGCAGCCAATCACTTGGCCCCTACAATGAGCAGTTCTTC,CASSQSLGPYNEQFF,-,-,TRBJ2-1,TRBV16
TGTGCTAGTGGGCCGGGATTAAACACTGAAGCTTTCTTT,CASGPGLNTEAFF,few,-,TRBJ1-1,TRBV12-5
TGTGCCAGCAGTTACTCGAAAGGGCTCGGAGAGACCCAGTACTTC,CASSYSKGLGETQYF,-,-,TRBJ2-5,TRBV6-5
TGTGCCAGCAGCTTCTCTTTAGCCCTGACAGATACGCAGTATTTT,CASSFSLALTDTQYF,-,-,TRBJ2-3,TRBV7-9
TGCGCCAGCAGCCCCCCTAGGGCCGCAAGCACAGATACGCAGTATTTT,CASSPPRAASTDTQYF,once,-,TRBJ2-3,TRBV5-1
TGCGCCAGCAGCTTGGGACAGGGGAGCCACGAGCAGTACTTC,CASSLGQGSHEQYF,-,TRBD1,TRBJ2-7,TRBV5-1
TGCGCCAGCAGCTTGGGCCAAGCGGGAATCTACAATGAGCAGTTCTTC,CASSLGQAGIYNEQFF,-,TRBD2,TRBJ2-1,TRBV5-1
TGTGCCAGCAGCAAAAGGATAATGAACACTGAAGCTTTCTTT,CASSKRIMNTEAFF,-,-,TRBJ1-1,TRBV7-2
TGTGCCAGCAGTCCCGGGGGGGTTCGAGCTTTCTTT,CASSPGGVRAFF,-,-,TRBJ1-1,TRBV6-5
TGCGCCAGCAGCTTGGCGGGAGCGGCCTCCTACAATGAGCAGTTCTTC,CASSLAGAASYNEQFF,-,-,TRBJ2-1,TRBV5-1
TGTGCCTGGAGTACGGCAGGGAGAGGCCGGAACACTGAAGCTTTCTTT,CAWSTAGRGRNTEAFF,-,-,TRBJ1-1,TRBV30